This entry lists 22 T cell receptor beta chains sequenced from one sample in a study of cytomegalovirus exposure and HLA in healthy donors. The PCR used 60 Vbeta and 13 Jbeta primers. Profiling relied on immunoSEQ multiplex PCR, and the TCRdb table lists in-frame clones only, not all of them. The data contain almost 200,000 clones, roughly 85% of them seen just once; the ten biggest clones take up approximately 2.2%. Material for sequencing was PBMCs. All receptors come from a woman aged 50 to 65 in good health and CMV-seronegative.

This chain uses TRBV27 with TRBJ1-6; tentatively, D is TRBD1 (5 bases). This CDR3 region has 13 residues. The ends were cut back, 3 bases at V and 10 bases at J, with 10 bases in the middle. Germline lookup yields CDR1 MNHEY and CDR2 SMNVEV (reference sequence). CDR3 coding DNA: TGTGCCAGCAGTTTCGACAGCCCCTCACCCCTCCACTTT. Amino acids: CASSFDSPSPLHF.

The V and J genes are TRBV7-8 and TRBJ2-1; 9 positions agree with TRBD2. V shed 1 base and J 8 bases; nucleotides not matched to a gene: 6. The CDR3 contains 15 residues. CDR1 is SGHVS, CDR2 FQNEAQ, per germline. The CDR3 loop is CASSLGTSAGDEQFF. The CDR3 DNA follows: TGTGCCAGCAGCTTAGGGACTAGCGCTGGCGATGAGCAGTTCTTC.

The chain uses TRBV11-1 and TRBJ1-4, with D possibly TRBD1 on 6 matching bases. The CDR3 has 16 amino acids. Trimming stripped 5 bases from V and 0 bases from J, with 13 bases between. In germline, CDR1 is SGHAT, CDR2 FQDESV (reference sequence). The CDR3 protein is CASSTDRRTTNEKLFF. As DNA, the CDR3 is TGTGCCAGCAGCACCGACAGGAGAACAACTAATGAAAAACTGTTTTTT. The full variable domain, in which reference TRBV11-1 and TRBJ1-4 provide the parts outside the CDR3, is EAEVAQSPRYKITEKSQAVAFWCDPISGHATLYWYRQILGQGPELLVQFQDESVVDDSQLPKDRFSAERLKGVDSTLKIQPAELGDSAMYLCASSTDRRTTNEKLFFGSGTQLSVL.

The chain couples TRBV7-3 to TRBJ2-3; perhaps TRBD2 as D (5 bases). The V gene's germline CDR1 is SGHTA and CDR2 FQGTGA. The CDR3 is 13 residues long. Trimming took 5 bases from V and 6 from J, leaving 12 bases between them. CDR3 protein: CASSPSSGDTQYF. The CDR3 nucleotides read TGTGCCAGCAGCCCCTCGTCGGGGGATACGCAGTATTTT.

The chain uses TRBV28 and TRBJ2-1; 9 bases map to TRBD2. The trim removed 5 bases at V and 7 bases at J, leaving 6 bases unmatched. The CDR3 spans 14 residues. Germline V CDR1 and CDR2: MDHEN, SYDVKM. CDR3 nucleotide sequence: TGTGCCAGCAGTAGTAGCGGGAGTTTAAATGAGCAGTTCTTC. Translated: CASSSSGSLNEQFF.

CDR3 DNA: TGTGCCACCAGCAGAGGGGGAGGGACAGGGTCGGCAAAACTGTTTTTT. It is translated as CATSRGGGTGSAKLFF. V usage is TRBV15 and J usage is TRBJ1-4, with 9 bases fitting TRBD1. Germline assignment: CDR1 LNHNV and CDR2 YYDKDF (reference sequence). There are 16 residues in the CDR3. The J segment lost 10 bases and the V segment lost 1 base, leaving 10 bases of the junction unmatched.

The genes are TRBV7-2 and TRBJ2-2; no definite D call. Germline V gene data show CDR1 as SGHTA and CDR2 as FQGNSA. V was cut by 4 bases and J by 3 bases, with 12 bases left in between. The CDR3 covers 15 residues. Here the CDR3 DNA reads TGTGCCAGCAGCTCACCTATGCAGGACACCGGGGAGCTGTTTTTT. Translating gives CASSSPMQDTGELFF.

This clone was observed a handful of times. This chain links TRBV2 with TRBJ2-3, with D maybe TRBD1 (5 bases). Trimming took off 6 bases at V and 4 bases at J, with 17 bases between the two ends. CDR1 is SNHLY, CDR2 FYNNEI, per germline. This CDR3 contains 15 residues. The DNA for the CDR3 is TGTGCCAGCAGCTATGACAGTAACGGGCCAGATACGCAGTATTTT. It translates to CASSYDSNGPDTQYF.

CDR3 nucleotide sequence: TGTGCCAGTAGAAATTTGGGACAGTCCTACGAGCAGTACTTC. Encoded protein: CASRNLGQSYEQYF. The chain combines TRBV19 with TRBJ2-7, with TRBD1 matching over 7 bases. Germline CDR1 is LNHDA and CDR2 is SQIVND (reference sequence). V shed 6 bases and J 1 base; nucleotides not matched to a gene: 6. The CDR3 is 14 amino acids.

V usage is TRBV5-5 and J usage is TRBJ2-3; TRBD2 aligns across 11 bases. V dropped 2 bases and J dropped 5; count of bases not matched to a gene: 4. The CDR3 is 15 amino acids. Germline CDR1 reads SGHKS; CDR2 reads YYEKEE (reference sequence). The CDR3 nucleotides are TGTGCCAGCAGCTTACTAGCGGGAGCGGTAGATACGCAGTATTTT. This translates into CASSLLAGAVDTQYF.

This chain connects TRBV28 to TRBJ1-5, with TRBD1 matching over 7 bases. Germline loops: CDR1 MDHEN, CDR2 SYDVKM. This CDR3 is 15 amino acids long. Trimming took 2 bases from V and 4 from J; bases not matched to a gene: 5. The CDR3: CASSLGTAPNQPQHF. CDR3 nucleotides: TGTGCCAGCAGTTTAGGGACAGCCCCTAATCAGCCCCAGCATTTT. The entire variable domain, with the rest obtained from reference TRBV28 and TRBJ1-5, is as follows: DVKVTQSSRYLVKRTGEKVFLECVQDMDHENMFWYRQDPGLGLRLIYFSYDVKMKEKGDIPEGYSVSREKKERFSLILESASTNQTSMYLCASSLGTAPNQPQHFGDGTRLSIL.

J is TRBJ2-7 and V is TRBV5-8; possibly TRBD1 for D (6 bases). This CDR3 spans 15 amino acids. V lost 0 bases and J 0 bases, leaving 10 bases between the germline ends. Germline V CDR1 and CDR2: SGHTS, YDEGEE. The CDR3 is CASSLAQGYSYEQYF. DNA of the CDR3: TGTGCCAGCAGCTTGGCACAGGGCTACTCCTACGAGCAGTACTTC.

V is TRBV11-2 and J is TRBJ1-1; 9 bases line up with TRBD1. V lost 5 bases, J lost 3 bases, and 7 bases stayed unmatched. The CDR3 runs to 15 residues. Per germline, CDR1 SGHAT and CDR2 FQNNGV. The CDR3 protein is CASSPGQGLDTEAFF. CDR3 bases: TGTGCCAGCAGCCCAGGACAGGGGTTGGACACTGAAGCTTTCTTT.

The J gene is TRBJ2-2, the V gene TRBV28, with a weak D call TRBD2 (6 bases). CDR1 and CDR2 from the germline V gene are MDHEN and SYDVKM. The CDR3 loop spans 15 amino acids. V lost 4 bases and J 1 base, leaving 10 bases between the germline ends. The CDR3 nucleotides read TGTGCCAGCAGTTCCGGGACTCTGAACACCGGGGAGCTGTTTTTT. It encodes CASSSGTLNTGELFF.

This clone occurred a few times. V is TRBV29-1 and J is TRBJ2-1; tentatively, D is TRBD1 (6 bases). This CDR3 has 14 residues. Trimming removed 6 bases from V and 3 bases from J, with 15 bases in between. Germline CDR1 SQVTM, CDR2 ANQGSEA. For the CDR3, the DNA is TGCAGCGTGTACAGGGTGGGCCTCTACAATGAGCAGTTCTTC. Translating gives CSVYRVGLYNEQFF.

The CDR3 loop is CASSWDRAKTQYF. DNA of the CDR3: TGTGCCAGCAGCTGGGACAGGGCGAAGACCCAGTACTTC. This sequence joins TRBV5-8 and TRBJ2-5; 9 bases match TRBD1. The CDR3 consists of 13 residues. Germline loops: CDR1 SGHTS, CDR2 YDEGEE. Unmatched junction bases numbered 3, after V lost 3 bases and J lost 6 bases.

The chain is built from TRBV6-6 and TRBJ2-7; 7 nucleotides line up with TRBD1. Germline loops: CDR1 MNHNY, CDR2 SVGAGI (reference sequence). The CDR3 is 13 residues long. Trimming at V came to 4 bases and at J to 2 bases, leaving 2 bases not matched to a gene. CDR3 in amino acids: CASSSGQPYEQYF. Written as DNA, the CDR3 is TGTGCCAGCAGTTCGGGACAGCCCTACGAGCAGTACTTC.

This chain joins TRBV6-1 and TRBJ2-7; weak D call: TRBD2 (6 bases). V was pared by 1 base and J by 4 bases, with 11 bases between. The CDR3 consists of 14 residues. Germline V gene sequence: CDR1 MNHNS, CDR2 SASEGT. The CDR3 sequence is CASSEGRGGYEQYF. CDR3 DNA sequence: TGTGCCAGCAGTGAAGGGAGGGGTGGGTACGAGCAGTACTTC.

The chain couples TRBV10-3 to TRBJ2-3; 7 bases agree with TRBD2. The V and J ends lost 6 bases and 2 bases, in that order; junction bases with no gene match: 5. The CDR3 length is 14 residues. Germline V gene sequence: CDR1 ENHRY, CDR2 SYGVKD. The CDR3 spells CAIRWGGDTDTQYF. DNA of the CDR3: TGTGCCATCAGGTGGGGGGGGGACACAGATACGCAGTATTTT.

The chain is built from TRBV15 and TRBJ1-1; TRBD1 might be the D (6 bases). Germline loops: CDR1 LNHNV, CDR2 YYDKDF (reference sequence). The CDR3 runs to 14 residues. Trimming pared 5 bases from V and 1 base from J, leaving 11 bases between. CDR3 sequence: CATSLGQENTEAFF. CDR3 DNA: TGTGCCACCAGCTTGGGACAAGAGAACACTGAAGCTTTCTTT.

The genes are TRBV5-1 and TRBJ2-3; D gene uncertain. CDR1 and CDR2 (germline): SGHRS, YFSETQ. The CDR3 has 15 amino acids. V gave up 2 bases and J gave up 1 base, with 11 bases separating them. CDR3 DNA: TGCGCCAGCAGCTTAAACACCGTCGGCACAGATACGCAGTATTTT. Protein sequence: CASSLNTVGTDTQYF. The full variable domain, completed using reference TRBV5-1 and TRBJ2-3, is KAGVTQTPRYLIKTRGQQVTLSCSPISGHRSVSWYQQTPGQGLQFLFEYFSETQRNKGNFPGRFSGRQFSNSRSEMNVSTLELGDSALYLCASSLNTVGTDTQYFGPGTRLTVL.

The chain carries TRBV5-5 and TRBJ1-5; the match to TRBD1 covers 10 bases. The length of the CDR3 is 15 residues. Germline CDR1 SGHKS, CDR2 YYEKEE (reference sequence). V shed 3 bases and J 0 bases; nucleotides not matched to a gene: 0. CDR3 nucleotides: TGTGCCAGCAGCTGGACAGGGGGTAGCAATCAGCCCCAGCATTTT. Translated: CASSWTGGSNQPQHF.